These T cell receptor beta chains were read from a single sample in a study of T cell responses to AZD1222 COVID-19 vaccine. Assay used: immunoSEQ multiplex PCR; TCRdb lists only in-frame clones, some missing. The table lists about 78,000 clones, approximately 88% of them singletons. The sequencing here drew on peripheral blood, taken on day 0 of MenACWY control vaccination. These receptors originate from an adult in good health. Both conserved end residues are part of each CDR3. Each record gives: V gene, D gene, J gene, clone size, CDR3 protein, CDR3 DNA. The D gene is left open where the match is weak. Rows may omit the clone size; those that give it use once, few, many or a size class.

TRBV2	TRBD1	TRBJ2-7	NA	CASIRGTGTYEQYF	TGTGCCAGCATCCGCGGGACAGGGACCTACGAGCAGTACTTC
TRBV2	NA	TRBJ1-5	NA	CASTSDAGVPAPQHF	TGTGCCAGCACCTCCGACGCGGGGGTCCCCGCGCCCCAGCATTTT
TRBV27	NA	TRBJ2-7	NA	CASSSPGRFVYEQYF	TGTGCCAGCAGTTCCCCCGGCAGATTCGTCTACGAGCAGTACTTC
TRBV6-5	NA	TRBJ2-3	NA	CASSIREDTQYF	TGTGCCAGCAGTATCAGAGAAGATACGCAGTATTTT
TRBV6-5	NA	TRBJ2-5	NA	CASSYSSLAETQYF	TGTGCCAGCAGTTACTCGAGCCTAGCCGAGACCCAGTACTTC
TRBV5-1	TRBD2	TRBJ2-4	NA	CASSPREGSDIQYF	TGCGCCAGCAGCCCCAGGGAGGGGTCGGACATTCAGTACTTC
TRBV2	TRBD1	TRBJ2-7	NA	CASSVSGGFSEQYF	TGTGCCAGCAGTGTGTCAGGGGGTTTTAGCGAGCAGTACTTC
TRBV19	TRBD1	TRBJ1-1	NA	CASSSGQGGEAFF	TGTGCCAGTAGTTCGGGACAGGGTGGTGAAGCTTTCTTT
TRBV3-1/TRBV3-2	TRBD2	TRBJ2-5	NA	CASSPSRTSVFQETQYF	TGTGCCAGCAGCCCCTCCAGGACTAGCGTCTTTCAAGAGACCCAGTACTTC
TRBV12-3/TRBV12-4	NA	TRBJ2-5	few	CASRASDGETQYF	TGTGCCAGCAGGGCCAGTGACGGAGAGACCCAGTACTTC
TRBV4-2	TRBD1	TRBJ1-1	NA	CASSNPGTGVTEAFF	TGTGCCAGCAGCAATCCCGGGACAGGGGTTACTGAAGCTTTCTTT
TRBV23-1	NA	TRBJ2-1	NA	CASSQVSPLGDEQFF	TGCGCCAGCAGTCAAGTGAGTCCCCTAGGAGATGAGCAGTTCTTC
TRBV11-2	TRBD1	TRBJ2-7	NA	CASSLDPSGQGAHF	TGTGCCAGCAGCTTAGATCCCTCGGGCCAGGGGGCACACTTC
TRBV5-5	TRBD1	TRBJ2-1	NA	CASKRAGGSYEQFF	TGTGCCAGCAAACGCGCAGGGGGCTCGTATGAGCAGTTCTTC
TRBV4-1	NA	TRBJ1-4	NA	CASSQYGTATNEKLFF	TGCGCCAGCAGCCAATACGGGACCGCAACTAATGAAAAACTGTTTTTT
TRBV14	TRBD1	TRBJ1-6	NA	CASSLTGGSPLHF	TGTGCCAGCAGCCTAACAGGGGGATCACCCCTCCACTTT
TRBV7-2	TRBD1	TRBJ2-7	few	CASSGHPERQGVYEQYF	TGTGCCAGCAGCGGGCACCCTGAGAGACAGGGTGTGTACGAGCAGTACTTC
TRBV7-2	NA	TRBJ1-3	once	CASSPYQSGNTIYF	TGTGCCAGCAGCCCGTACCAGTCGGGAAACACCATATATTTT
TRBV9	TRBD2	TRBJ2-5	few	CASSAGTSGGLETQYF	TGTGCCAGCAGCGCCGGGACTAGCGGGGGTTTGGAGACCCAGTACTTC
TRBV7-9	NA	TRBJ2-1	NA	CASSFMRPNEFF	TGTGCCAGCAGCTTTATGCGGCCTAACGAGTTCTTC
TRBV21-1	NA	TRBJ1-2	NA	CASSKFWGTHGYTF	TGTGCCAGCAGCAAATTTTGGGGAACCCATGGCTACACCTTC
TRBV6-5	NA	TRBJ1-1	NA	CASSSPGGGTEAFF	TGTGCCAGCAGTTCCCCTGGGGGGGGGACTGAAGCTTTCTTT
TRBV9	TRBD2	TRBJ2-3	NA	CASSDQRGGLDTQYF	TGTGCCAGCAGCGACCAGCGGGGGGGCCTAGATACGCAGTATTTT
TRBV3-1/TRBV3-2	NA	TRBJ1-6	NA	CASRSGLPNSPLHF	TGTGCCAGCCGATCAGGGTTGCCTAATTCACCCCTCCACTTT
TRBV11-3	NA	TRBJ2-3	NA	CASSLIPAGAGTDTQYF	TGTGCCAGCAGCTTAATCCCCGCAGGCGCTGGCACAGATACGCAGTATTTT
TRBV15	TRBD1	TRBJ1-1	NA	CATSDRGSNTEAFF	TGTGCCACCAGCGACAGGGGATCGAACACTGAAGCTTTCTTT
TRBV3-1/TRBV3-2	NA	TRBJ2-7	NA	CASSQFSSYEQYF	TGTGCCAGCAGCCAATTTAGCTCCTACGAGCAGTACTTC
TRBV12-3/TRBV12-4	TRBD1	TRBJ1-6	once	CASSTGDNSPLHF	TGTGCCAGCAGTACAGGGGATAATTCACCCCTCCACTTT
TRBV30	TRBD2	TRBJ2-1	NA	CASLPPGSGGAHEQFF	TGTGCCTCCCTGCCCCCGGGTAGCGGGGGGGCCCATGAGCAGTTCTTC
TRBV30	NA	TRBJ2-1	few	CAWSSSGGLSEQFF	TGTGCCTGGAGTTCGTCAGGGGGGTTGAGTGAGCAGTTCTTC
TRBV6-5	TRBD1	TRBJ1-2	few	CAIPDRGVDGYTF	TGTGCCATCCCGGACAGGGGAGTGGATGGCTACACCTTC
TRBV7-9	TRBD1	TRBJ2-1	NA	CASSFVTGPYNEQFF	TGTGCCAGCAGCTTCGTGACAGGGCCCTACAATGAGCAGTTCTTC
TRBV30	NA	TRBJ2-7	NA	CAWNKGIGYEQYF	TGTGCCTGGAACAAGGGCATAGGTTACGAGCAGTACTTC
TRBV24-1	NA	TRBJ2-2	NA	CATSDSRHNTGELFF	TGTGCCACCAGTGACTCGAGACACAACACCGGGGAGCTGTTTTTT
TRBV10-1	TRBD1	TRBJ1-1	NA	CAGTGQGYTEAFF	TGCGCCGGTACGGGACAGGGGTACACTGAAGCTTTCTTT
TRBV28	NA	TRBJ1-5	NA	CASSLLWGGTNQPQHF	TGTGCCAGCAGTTTACTATGGGGGGGCACCAATCAGCCCCAGCATTTT
TRBV6-5	NA	TRBJ1-1	once	CASSYSQTSEAFF	TGTGCCAGCAGTTACTCGCAAACATCCGAAGCTTTCTTT
TRBV23-1	NA	TRBJ1-1	few	CASSHPGREWMNTEAFF	TGCGCCAGCAGTCACCCCGGGAGGGAGTGGATGAACACTGAAGCTTTCTTT
TRBV19	NA	TRBJ1-2	NA	CASSETLKSGYTF	TGTGCCAGTAGCGAAACGCTCAAGAGCGGCTACACCTTC
TRBV11-2	NA	TRBJ2-1	NA	CASSLVGRVDNEQFF	TGTGCCAGCAGCTTAGTGGGCAGGGTCGACAATGAGCAGTTCTTC
TRBV7-2	NA	TRBJ2-2	NA	CASSLVPRTGELFF	TGTGCCAGCAGCTTAGTGCCGAGAACCGGGGAGCTGTTTTTT